Described below is a single TCR beta chain sequence and its context. Its antigen is undetermined. This sample was included in a study of T cell responses to AZD1222 COVID-19 vaccine. General study findings and limits: Spike as a whole was targeted by vaccine-associated CD4 TCRs, dominant at 160-218 and 743-854. Repertoire collection took place solely once the T cell response had peaked.

Germline CDR1 and CDR2: LGHDT and YNNKEL (reference sequence). Between the trimmed V and J ends, which lost 1 base and 8 bases, there was a span of 20 bases. The CDR3 has 16 residues. Method: immunoSEQ multiplex PCR; TCRdb's copy keeps in-frame clones and lacks some. The sample has approximately 120,000 clones, approximately 88% seen once. The sample in question was peripheral blood, obtained on day 0 of AZD1222 vaccination. This clonotype originated in an adult in good health. This sequence joins TRBV3-1 (or the pseudogene TRBV3-2) and TRBJ1-2; D ambiguous. The CDR3 bases are TGTGCCAGCAGCCAAGTGGCCGAGGCAGGCGGTGGAGGCTACACCTTC. Translation gives CASSQVAEAGGGGYTF.